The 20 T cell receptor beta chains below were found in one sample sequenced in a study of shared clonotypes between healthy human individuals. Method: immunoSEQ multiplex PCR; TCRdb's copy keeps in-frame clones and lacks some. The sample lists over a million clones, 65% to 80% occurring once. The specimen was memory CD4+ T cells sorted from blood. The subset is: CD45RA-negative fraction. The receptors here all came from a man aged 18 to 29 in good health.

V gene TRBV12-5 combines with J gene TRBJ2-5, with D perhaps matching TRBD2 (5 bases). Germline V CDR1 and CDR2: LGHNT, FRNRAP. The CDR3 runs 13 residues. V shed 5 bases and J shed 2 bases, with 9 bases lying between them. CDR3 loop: CASGGTGQETQYF. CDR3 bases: TGTGCTAGTGGTGGCACGGGGCAAGAGACCCAGTACTTC.

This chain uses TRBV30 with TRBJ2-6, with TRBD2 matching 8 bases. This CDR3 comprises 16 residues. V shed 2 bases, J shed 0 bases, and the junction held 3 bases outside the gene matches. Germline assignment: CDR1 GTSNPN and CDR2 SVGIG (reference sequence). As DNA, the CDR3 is TGTGCCTGGAGTCGGGGGGGCAACTCTGGGGCCAACGTCCTGACTTTC. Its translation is CAWSRGGNSGANVLTF.

CDR3 bases: TGTGCCAGCAGCTTAGCGCGGGACAGGGGGCGGCGGGAGACCCAGTACTTC. It is translated as CASSLARDRGRRETQYF. The gene calls are TRBV7-2 and TRBJ2-5; TRBD1 matches 12 bases. This CDR3 is 17 amino acids long. Germline CDR1 is SGHTA and CDR2 is FQGNSA. The J segment lost 5 bases and the V segment lost 0 bases, leaving 7 bases of the junction unmatched.

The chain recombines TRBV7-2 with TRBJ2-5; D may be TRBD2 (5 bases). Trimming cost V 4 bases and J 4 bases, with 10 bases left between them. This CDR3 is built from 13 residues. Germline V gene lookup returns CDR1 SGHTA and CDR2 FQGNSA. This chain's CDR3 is CASSSGTRETQYF. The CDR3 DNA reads TGTGCCAGCAGCTCCGGTACTAGAGAGACCCAGTACTTC.

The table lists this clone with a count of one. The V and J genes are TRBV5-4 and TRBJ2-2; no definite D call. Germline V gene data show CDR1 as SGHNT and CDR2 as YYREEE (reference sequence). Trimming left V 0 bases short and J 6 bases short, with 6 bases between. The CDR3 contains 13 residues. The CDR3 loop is CASSLERSGELFF. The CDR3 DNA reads TGTGCCAGCAGCTTGGAGCGTTCCGGGGAGCTGTTTTTT. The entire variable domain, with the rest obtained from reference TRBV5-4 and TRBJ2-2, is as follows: ETGVTQSPTHLIKTRGQQVTLRCSSQSGHNTVSWYQQALGQGPQFIFQYYREEENGRGNFPPRFSGLQFPNYSSELNVNALELDDSALYLCASSLERSGELFFGEGSRLTVL.

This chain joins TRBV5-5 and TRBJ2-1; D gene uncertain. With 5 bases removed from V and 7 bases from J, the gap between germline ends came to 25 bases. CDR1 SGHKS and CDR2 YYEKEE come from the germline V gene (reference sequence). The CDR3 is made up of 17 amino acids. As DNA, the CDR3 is TGTGCCAGCAGAAAGGATGTGGGTTCGTACCTCCAGAATGAGCAGTTCTTC. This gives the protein CASRKDVGSYLQNEQFF. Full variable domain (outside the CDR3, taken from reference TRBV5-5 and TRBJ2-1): DAGVTQSPTHLIKTRGQQVTLRCSPISGHKSVSWYQQVLGQGPQFIFQYYEKEERGRGNFPDRFSARQFPNYSSELNVNALLLGDSALYLCASRKDVGSYLQNEQFFGPGTRLTVL.

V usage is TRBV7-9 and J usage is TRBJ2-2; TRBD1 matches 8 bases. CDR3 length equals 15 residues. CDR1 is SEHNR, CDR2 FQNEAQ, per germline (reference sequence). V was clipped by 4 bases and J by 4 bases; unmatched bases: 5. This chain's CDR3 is CASSSKTGATGELFF. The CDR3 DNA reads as TGTGCCAGCAGCTCTAAGACAGGGGCCACCGGGGAGCTGTTTTTT.

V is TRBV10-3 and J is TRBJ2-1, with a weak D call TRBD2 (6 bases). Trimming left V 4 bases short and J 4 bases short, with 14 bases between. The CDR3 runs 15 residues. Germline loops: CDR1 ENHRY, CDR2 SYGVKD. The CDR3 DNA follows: TGTGCCATCAGTGGGGGGGAGAGGGGTTACAATGAGCAGTTCTTC. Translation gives CAISGGERGYNEQFF.

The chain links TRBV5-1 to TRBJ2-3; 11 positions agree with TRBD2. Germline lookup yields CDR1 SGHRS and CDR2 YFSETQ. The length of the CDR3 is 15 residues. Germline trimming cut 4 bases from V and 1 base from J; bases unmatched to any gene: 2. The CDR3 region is CASSLSGRGTDTQYF. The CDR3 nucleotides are TGCGCCAGCAGCCTTAGCGGGAGGGGCACAGATACGCAGTATTTT.

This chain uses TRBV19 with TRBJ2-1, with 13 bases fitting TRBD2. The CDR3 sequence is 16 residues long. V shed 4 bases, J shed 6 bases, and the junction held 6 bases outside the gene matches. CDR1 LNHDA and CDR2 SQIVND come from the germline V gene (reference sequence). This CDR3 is CASSTRGLAGFNEQFF. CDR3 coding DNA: TGTGCCAGTAGTACGAGGGGACTAGCGGGGTTCAATGAGCAGTTCTTC.

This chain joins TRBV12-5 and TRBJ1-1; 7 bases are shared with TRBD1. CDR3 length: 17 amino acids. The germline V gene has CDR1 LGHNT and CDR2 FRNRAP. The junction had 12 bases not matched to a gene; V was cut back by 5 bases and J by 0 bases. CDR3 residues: CASGPTGTANMNTEAFF. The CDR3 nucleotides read TGTGCTAGTGGTCCGACCGGGACAGCAAACATGAACACTGAAGCTTTCTTT.

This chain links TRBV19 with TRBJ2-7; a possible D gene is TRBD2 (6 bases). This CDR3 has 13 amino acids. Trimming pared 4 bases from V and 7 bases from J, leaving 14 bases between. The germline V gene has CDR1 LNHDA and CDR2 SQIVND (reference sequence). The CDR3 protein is CASSTSPGEEQYF. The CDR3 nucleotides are TGTGCCAGTAGTACGTCCCCGGGAGAAGAGCAGTACTTC.

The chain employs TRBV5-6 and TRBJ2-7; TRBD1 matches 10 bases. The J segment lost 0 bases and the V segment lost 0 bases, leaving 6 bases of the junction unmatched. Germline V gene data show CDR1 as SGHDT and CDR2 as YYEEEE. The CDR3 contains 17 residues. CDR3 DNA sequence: TGTGCCAGCAGCTTGGTCGGGACAGGGGCCAGCTCCTACGAGCAGTACTTC. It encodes CASSLVGTGASSYEQYF.

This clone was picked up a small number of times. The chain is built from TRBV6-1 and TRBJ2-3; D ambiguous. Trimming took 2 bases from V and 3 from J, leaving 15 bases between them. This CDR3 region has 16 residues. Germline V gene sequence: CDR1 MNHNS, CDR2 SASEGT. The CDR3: CASSEFWGSWTDTQYF. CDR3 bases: TGTGCCAGCAGTGAATTTTGGGGAAGCTGGACAGATACGCAGTATTTT.

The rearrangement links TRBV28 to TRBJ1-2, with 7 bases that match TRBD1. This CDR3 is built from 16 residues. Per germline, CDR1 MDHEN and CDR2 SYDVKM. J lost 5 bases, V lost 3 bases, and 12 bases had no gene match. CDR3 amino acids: CASSLLRDSSSYGYTF. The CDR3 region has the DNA TGTGCCAGCAGTTTGCTCCGGGACAGTAGTTCGTATGGCTACACCTTC.

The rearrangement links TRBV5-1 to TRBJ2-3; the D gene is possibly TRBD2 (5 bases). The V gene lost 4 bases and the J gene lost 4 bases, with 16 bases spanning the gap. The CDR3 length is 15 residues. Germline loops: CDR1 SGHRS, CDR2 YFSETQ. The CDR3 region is CASSRAPGTADTQYF. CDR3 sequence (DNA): TGCGCCAGCAGCCGGGCGCCGGGAACCGCAGATACGCAGTATTTT.

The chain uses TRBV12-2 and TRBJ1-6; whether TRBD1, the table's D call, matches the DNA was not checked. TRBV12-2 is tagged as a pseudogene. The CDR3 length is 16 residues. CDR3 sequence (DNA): TGTGCAAGTCGCCACTGGGACAGACAACCTCTTTCACCCCTCCACTTT. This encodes CASRHWDRQPLSPLHF.

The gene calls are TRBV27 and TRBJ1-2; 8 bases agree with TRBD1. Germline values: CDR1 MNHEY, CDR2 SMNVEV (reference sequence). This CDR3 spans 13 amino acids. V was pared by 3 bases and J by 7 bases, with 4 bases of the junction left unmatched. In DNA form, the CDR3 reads TGTGCCAGCAGTTTCGGCAGGGGGCTTGGCTACACCTTC. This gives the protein CASSFGRGLGYTF.

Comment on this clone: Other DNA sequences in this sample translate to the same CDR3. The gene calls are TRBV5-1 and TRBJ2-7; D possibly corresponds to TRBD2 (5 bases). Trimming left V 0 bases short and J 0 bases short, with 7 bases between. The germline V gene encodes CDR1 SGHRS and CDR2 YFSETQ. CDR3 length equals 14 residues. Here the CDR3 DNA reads TGCGCCAGCAGCTTGGCTGCGGGCTCCTACGAGCAGTACTTC. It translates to CASSLAAGSYEQYF.

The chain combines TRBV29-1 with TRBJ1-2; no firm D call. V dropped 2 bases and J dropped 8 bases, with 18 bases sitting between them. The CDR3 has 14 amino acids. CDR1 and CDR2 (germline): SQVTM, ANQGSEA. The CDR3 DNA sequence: TGCAGCGTTGAAATTGGAGGAGAAAGCGGGGGCTACACCTTC. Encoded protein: CSVEIGGESGGYTF.